This is a list of T cell receptor beta chains from one sample in a study of molecular identifiers for immune sequencing clone quantification. TCRdb reprocessed the PCR reads via MiXCR and lists one record per CDR3 protein. Of fewer than 45,000 distinct CDR3 sequences in the sample, 24% were seen once. Sequencing was performed on naive CD8+ T cells from blood, with Jurkat cell RNA spiked in. Source of these receptors: a human donor in good health. Some libraries in this study had Jurkat cell RNA spiked in. Both conserved end residues are part of each CDR3. Fields, in order: clone size, J gene, D gene, V gene, CDR3 DNA, CDR3 protein. The D gene is left open where the match is weak. Not every row has a clone size; where given, it reads once, few, many or a size class.

>many|TRBJ2-5|TRBD2|TRBV28
TGTGCCAGCAGTCCAGGGACTACGCGACAAGAGACCCAGTACTTC
CASSPGTTRQETQYF
>few|TRBJ2-1|TRBD2|TRBV4-3
TGCGCCAGCAGCCCATGGACTAGCGGGGGGGCCGGTGAGCAGTTCTTC
CASSPWTSGGAGEQFF
>medium-sized|TRBJ2-7|-|TRBV28
TGTGCCAGCAGTTTTCTGGGGCCTTCCGAGCAGTACTTC
CASSFLGPSEQYF
>many|TRBJ2-7|-|TRBV20-1
TGCAGTGCCTCGATAGGGATCGGCTACGAGCAGTACTTC
CSASIGIGYEQYF
>-|TRBJ1-5|-|TRBV10-3
TGTGCCATCAGTGAGACAGGATCCGGTCAGCCCCAGCATTTT
CAISETGSGQPQHF
>-|TRBJ2-7|TRBD2|TRBV3-1
TGTGCCAGCAGCCAAGATGAGCTAGCGGGGGGGCCTCACTACGAGCAGTACTTC
CASSQDELAGGPHYEQYF
>-|TRBJ2-7|TRBD1|TRBV5-4
TGTGCCACCAAGGACAGGGATTCCTACGAGCAGTACTTC
CATKDRDSYEQYF
>many|TRBJ1-5|TRBD1|TRBV28
TGTGCCAGCAGTTTAATGACAGGGGGTAATCAGCCCCAGCATTTT
CASSLMTGGNQPQHF
>medium-sized|TRBJ2-3|-|TRBV4-3
TGCGCCAGCAGCCAAGTTGCGTTTGGCACAGATACGCAGTATTTT
CASSQVAFGTDTQYF
>many|TRBJ2-3|-|TRBV4-1
TGCGCCAGCAGCCAAGAGGTCCGACAGAACACAGATACGCAGTATTTT
CASSQEVRQNTDTQYF
>many|TRBJ2-4|-|TRBV28
TGTGCCAGCAGTTTTGACATGCTAGCCAAAAACATTCAGTACTTC
CASSFDMLAKNIQYF
>-|TRBJ2-1|TRBD2|TRBV30
TGTGCCTGGAGTGTCATCCAGATTAGCGGGACCGATGAGCAGTTCTTC
CAWSVIQISGTDEQFF
>many|TRBJ2-7|-|TRBV27
TGTGCCAGCAGTTCCCGGACGCTTTACGAGCAGTACTTC
CASSSRTLYEQYF
>-|TRBJ2-4|TRBD2|TRBV18
TGTGCCAGCTCACCAGGGCTAGCGGACCTACTAGCCAAAAACATTCAGTACTTC
CASSPGLADLLAKNIQYF
>many|TRBJ1-5|-|TRBV4-1
TGCGCCAGCAGCCCTGGTATCAATCAGCCCCAGCATTTT
CASSPGINQPQHF
>many|TRBJ2-1|TRBD2|TRBV28
TGTGCCAGCAACACTCGCTCCAAAGGGACTAGCGTATACAATGAGCAGTTCTTC
CASNTRSKGTSVYNEQFF
>-|TRBJ2-3|-|TRBV7-2
TGTGCCGGCGGCCCACGGGGACGGCGTTTCACGGGTACGCAGTATTTT
CAGGPRGRRFTGTQYF
>many|TRBJ2-3|TRBD2|TRBV5-4
TGTGCCAGCAGCCCCTTGACTAGCGGGGCCCCAGATACGCAGTATTTT
CASSPLTSGAPDTQYF